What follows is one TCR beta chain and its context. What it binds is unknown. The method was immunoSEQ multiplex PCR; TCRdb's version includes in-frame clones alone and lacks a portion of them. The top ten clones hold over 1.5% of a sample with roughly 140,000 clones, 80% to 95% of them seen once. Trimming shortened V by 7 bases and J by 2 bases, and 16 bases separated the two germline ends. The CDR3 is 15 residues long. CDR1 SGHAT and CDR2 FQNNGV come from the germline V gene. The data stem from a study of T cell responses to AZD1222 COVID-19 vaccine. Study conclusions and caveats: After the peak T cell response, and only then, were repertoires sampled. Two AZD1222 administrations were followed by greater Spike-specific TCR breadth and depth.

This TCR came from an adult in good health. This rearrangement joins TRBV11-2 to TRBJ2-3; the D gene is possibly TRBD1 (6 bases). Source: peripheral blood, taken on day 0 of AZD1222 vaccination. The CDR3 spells CASTLGAGYTDTQYF. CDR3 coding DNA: TGTGCCAGCACCTTGGGGGCAGGCTACACAGATACGCAGTATTTT.